This is a list of T cell receptor beta chains from one sample in a study of a mutant IDH1 vaccine in newly diagnosed glioma. Only in-frame clones appear in the TCRdb table, and some are missing; sequencing was by immunoSEQ multiplex PCR. The sample consists of over 80,000 clones, about 81% of them appearing once. For these TCRs, the target antigens are not known. This sample comprised PBMCs, obtained from a glioma patient whose treatment included an IDH1 peptide vaccine. The receptors were gathered from a man in his forties or fifties with glioma. The CDR3 runs from the conserved cysteine through the conserved F or W. D genes are given only for firm matches. Size tells how often a clone was seen (once, few, many) or the class of an expanded clone, and some rows leave it out.

V gene,D gene,clone size,J gene,CDR3 protein,CDR3 DNA
TRBV19,TRBD1,.,TRBJ1-3,CASSITRGQGRLGNTIYF,TGTGCCAGTAGTATCACCCGGGGACAGGGGAGACTTGGAAACACCATATATTTT
TRBV20-1,.,.,TRBJ1-2,CSARTVGGYTF,TGCAGTGCCAGGACCGTTGGTGGCTACACCTTC
TRBV7-9,.,.,TRBJ2-5,CASSLGMGAAQYF,TGTGCCAGCAGCTTAGGGATGGGAGCGGCCCAGTACTTC
TRBV5-1,.,.,TRBJ2-7,CASSFGGPIRGEQYF,TGCGCCAGCAGCTTCGGTGGACCAATCCGTGGTGAGCAGTACTTC
TRBV6-5,TRBD1,.,TRBJ2-7,CASTRQGGREYF,TGTGCCAGCACCAGACAGGGGGGAAGGGAGTACTTC
TRBV5-1,.,.,TRBJ1-6,CASSLSGGINSPLHF,TGCGCCAGCAGCTTGTCGGGGGGGATTAATTCACCCCTCCACTTT
TRBV6-5,TRBD1,.,TRBJ1-4,CASSFSGTGHEKLFF,TGTGCCAGCAGTTTCTCCGGGACAGGGCATGAAAAACTGTTTTTT
TRBV2,TRBD2,.,TRBJ2-1,CASSEWGLAGFYNEQFF,TGTGCCAGCAGTGAATGGGGACTAGCGGGATTCTACAATGAGCAGTTCTTC
TRBV5-1,.,.,TRBJ2-1,CASSLAGATYNEQFF,TGCGCCAGCAGCTTGGCGGGAGCAACGTACAATGAGCAGTTCTTC
TRBV6-5,.,.,TRBJ1-2,CASGSGYYGYTF,TGTGCCAGCGGATCAGGGTACTATGGCTACACCTTC
TRBV15,TRBD1,.,TRBJ2-5,CATARDRGQETQYF,TGTGCCACCGCTAGAGACAGGGGGCAGGAGACCCAGTACTTC
TRBV2,.,.,TRBJ1-4,CATHRVEGEKLFF,TGTGCCACCCATCGGGTGGAGGGAGAAAAACTGTTTTTT
TRBV5-1,.,.,TRBJ1-4,CASSFGGSTNEKLFF,TGCGCCAGCAGCTTCGGGGGATCAACTAATGAAAAACTGTTTTTT
TRBV27,.,few,TRBJ1-1,CASSPVRGNTEAFF,TGTGCCAGCAGCCCCGTCAGAGGGAACACTGAAGCTTTCTTT
TRBV7-2,.,.,TRBJ2-7,CASSVRGEGMYEQYF,TGTGCCAGCAGCGTCAGGGGGGAGGGCATGTACGAGCAGTACTTC
TRBV7-2,.,medium-sized,TRBJ1-5,CASSLSGINQPQHF,TGTGCCAGCAGCTTATCGGGGATCAATCAGCCCCAGCATTTT
TRBV7-2,.,.,TRBJ1-5,CASSLLGQSNQPQHF,TGTGCCAGCAGCTTATTAGGACAGAGCAATCAGCCCCAGCATTTT